These 32 T cell receptor beta chains came from one sample sequenced in a study of shared clonotypes between healthy human individuals. TCRdb keeps only in-frame clones here, not all; method: immunoSEQ multiplex PCR. The sample shows over a million clones, approximately 98% of them seen only once. The sample was naive CD4+ T cells sorted from blood. The subset here: CD45RA+ positively selected. Receptors originate from a man in his thirties or forties in good health.

This chain uses TRBV5-1 with TRBJ2-1; D may be TRBD1 (6 bases). Between the trimmed V and J ends, which lost 0 bases and 12 bases, there was a span of 7 bases. CDR1 and CDR2 (germline): SGHRS, YFSETQ. The CDR3 spans 11 residues. The CDR3: CASSLEGGQFF. The CDR3 nucleotides are TGCGCCAGCAGCTTGGAAGGGGGGCAGTTCTTC. The complete variable domain, with remaining parts taken from reference TRBV5-1 and TRBJ2-1, reads KAGVTQTPRYLIKTRGQQVTLSCSPISGHRSVSWYQQTPGQGLQFLFEYFSETQRNKGNFPGRFSGRQFSNSRSEMNVSTLELGDSALYLCASSLEGGQFFGPGTRLTVL.

This chain links TRBV19 with TRBJ1-5, with TRBD1 matching over 7 bases. The J segment lost 1 base and the V segment lost 6 bases, leaving 9 bases of the junction unmatched. Germline lookup yields CDR1 LNHDA and CDR2 SQIVND (reference sequence). The CDR3 totals 16 residues. The CDR3 here is CASRQSGTVSNQPQHF. The DNA for the CDR3 is TGTGCCAGTAGACAATCCGGGACAGTGAGCAATCAGCCCCAGCATTTT.

The chain has TRBV6-1 and TRBJ1-1, with unresolved D. Germline CDR1 and CDR2: MNHNS and SASEGT. V was pared by 3 bases and J by 5 bases, with 16 bases between. The CDR3 sequence is 15 residues long. The CDR3 sequence: CASSDFKWLMTEAFF. CDR3 nucleotides: TGTGCCAGCAGTGATTTTAAGTGGTTAATGACTGAAGCTTTCTTT.

J is TRBJ2-7 and V is TRBV9; 9 bases map to TRBD2. CDR1 and CDR2 (germline): SGDLS, YYNGEE. The ends lost 2 bases at V and 6 bases at J; junction bases unmatched: 9. The CDR3 covers 15 residues. CDR3 sequence: CASSVAGTSNSEQYF. In DNA, the CDR3 is TGTGCCAGCAGCGTCGCCGGGACTAGCAATTCCGAGCAGTACTTC.

The rearrangement links TRBV7-9 to TRBJ1-5; D ambiguous. The V gene lost 8 bases and the J gene lost 4 bases, with 9 bases spanning the gap. This CDR3 region has 12 residues. The germline V gene encodes CDR1 SEHNR and CDR2 FQNEAQ (reference sequence). The CDR3 DNA follows: TGTGCCAGCGGCGTGGGGAATCAGCCCCAGCATTTT. Its protein is CASGVGNQPQHF.

The J gene is TRBJ2-7, the V gene TRBV28; D assignment may be TRBD1 or TRBD2 (5 bases each). The germline V and J ends were trimmed by 6 bases and 2 bases, with 14 bases remaining between them. From germline, CDR1 is MDHEN and CDR2 SYDVKM. This CDR3 contains 14 residues. DNA for the CDR3: TGTGCCAGCAGATTAGGGACCGATACCTACGAGCAGTACTTC. This encodes CASRLGTDTYEQYF.

This clone was detected only once. V is TRBV9 and J is TRBJ2-3, with D tentatively TRBD1 (5 bases). The CDR3 extends over 14 amino acids. V was clipped by 7 bases and J by 2 bases, with 14 bases between them. Germline loops: CDR1 SGDLS, CDR2 YYNGEE. CDR3 DNA sequence: TGTGCCAGCGGGAAACAGGCGCCCACAGATACGCAGTATTTT. Translation: CASGKQAPTDTQYF.

CDR3 sequence (DNA): TGTGCCAGCAGCCGCACAGGGGCCAACGAGCAGTACTTC. Amino acids: CASSRTGANEQYF. This chain links TRBV11-2 with TRBJ2-7; TRBD1 matches at 7 bases. V shed 5 bases, J shed 5 bases, and the junction held 6 bases outside the gene matches. CDR3 size: 13 residues. Germline assignment: CDR1 SGHAT and CDR2 FQNNGV.

The chain carries TRBV5-4 and TRBJ2-7, with TRBD1 matching over 7 bases. Germline V gives CDR1 SGHNT, CDR2 YYREEE (reference sequence). This CDR3 is built from 15 residues. After removal of 4 bases from V and 2 bases from J, the junction contained 9 bases not matched to a gene. The DNA of the CDR3 is TGTGCCAGCAGCCATAGACAGGGCGCGACCTACGAGCAGTACTTC. It translates to CASSHRQGATYEQYF.

This clone showed up just once. The CDR3 loop is CSVLGGRGYNEQFF. The CDR3 region has the DNA TGCAGCGTGCTGGGCGGGAGGGGATACAATGAGCAGTTCTTC. The chain carries TRBV29-1 and TRBJ2-1, with 9 bases lining up with TRBD2. CDR1 and CDR2 from the germline V gene are SQVTM and ANQGSEA. The trim removed 6 bases at V and 4 bases at J, leaving 7 bases unmatched. The CDR3 is 14 residues long.

The chain has TRBV6-1 and TRBJ1-1; D is ambiguous. The V end lost 6 bases, the J end lost 0 bases, and 8 bases lay between the germline ends. CDR3 length: 13 residues. Germline V gene lookup returns CDR1 MNHNS and CDR2 SASEGT. CDR3 DNA sequence: TGTGCCAGCAGGCCCACAGTGAACACTGAAGCTTTCTTT. Amino acids: CASRPTVNTEAFF.

This sequence joins TRBV4-3 and TRBJ1-4; D not resolved. With 0 bases removed from V and 8 bases from J, the gap between germline ends came to 7 bases. There are 13 residues in the CDR3. CDR1 and CDR2 (germline): LGHNA, YSLEER. The CDR3 loop reads CASSQDSEEKLFF. The CDR3, as DNA: TGCGCCAGCAGCCAAGATTCGGAAGAAAAACTGTTTTTT.

The rearrangement joins TRBV27 to TRBJ2-3; 10 bases fit TRBD1. Germline V gene sequence: CDR1 MNHEY, CDR2 SMNVEV (reference sequence). With V trimmed by 6 bases and J by 4 bases, 7 bases remained unmatched. The length of the CDR3 is 15 residues. CDR3 in DNA: TGTGCCAGCAGGGGGACAGGGGTCGGCCCAGATACGCAGTATTTT. This codes for CASRGTGVGPDTQYF.

This clone was detected once. The genes are TRBV9 and TRBJ2-1, with D tentatively TRBD1 or TRBD2 (5 bases each). CDR1 and CDR2 from the germline V gene are SGDLS and YYNGEE. Trimming took off 4 bases at V and 4 bases at J, with 15 bases between the two ends. CDR3 length: 15 amino acids. In DNA, the CDR3 is TGTGCCAGCAGCCCCCTCCGGGGCGGGTACAATGAGCAGTTCTTC. It specifies CASSPLRGGYNEQFF.

The V gene is TRBV9, the J gene TRBJ2-4, with D perhaps matching TRBD1 (5 bases). The CDR3 is 14 residues long. V lost 0 bases and J 5 bases, leaving 9 bases between the germline ends. Germline CDR1 is SGDLS and CDR2 is YYNGEE. This CDR3 reads CASSVEQGENIQYF. In nucleotides, the CDR3 is TGTGCCAGCAGCGTAGAGCAGGGTGAAAACATTCAGTACTTC.

The rearrangement joins TRBV6-5 to TRBJ2-7; D might be TRBD1 (6 bases). CDR1 and CDR2 from the germline V gene are MNHEY and SVGAGI. V shed 2 bases and J shed 0 bases, with 11 bases lying between them. CDR3 length: 15 residues. The CDR3 reads CASSYTQGSSYEQYF. CDR3 in DNA: TGTGCCAGCAGTTACACTCAGGGGAGCTCCTACGAGCAGTACTTC.

J is TRBJ2-1 and V is TRBV6-6; no clear D. CDR3 size: 13 residues. V dropped 2 bases and J dropped 6 bases, with 8 bases sitting between them. Germline V gene data show CDR1 as MNHNY and CDR2 as SVGAGI (reference sequence). CDR3 sequence reads: CASSYPSVNEQFF. CDR3 nucleotide sequence: TGTGCCAGCAGTTACCCGTCCGTCAATGAGCAGTTCTTC.

This sequence joins TRBV15 and TRBJ2-1, with unresolved D. The V gene's germline CDR1 is LNHNV and CDR2 YYDKDF (reference sequence). V lost 5 bases and J 9 bases, leaving 20 bases between the germline ends. CDR3 size: 15 residues. This CDR3 is CATSLLTPAAGEQFF. CDR3 DNA sequence: TGTGCCACCAGCCTCCTGACCCCAGCAGCAGGTGAGCAGTTCTTC.

V is TRBV10-3 and J is TRBJ2-5, with D maybe TRBD1 (6 bases). V lost 3 bases to trimming and J lost 5 bases, with 10 bases between them. Germline V lookup: CDR1 ENHRY, CDR2 SYGVKD. There are 13 residues in the CDR3. The CDR3 here is CAISDNRAETQYF. In nucleotides, the CDR3 is TGTGCCATCAGTGATAACAGGGCGGAGACCCAGTACTTC.

The CDR3 nucleotides read TGTGCCACCAGACAAACGAGACTTAATGGCGCAGCGGGAGGCACAGATACGCAGTATTTT. Its translation is CATRQTRLNGAAGGTDTQYF. The rearrangement joins TRBV15 to TRBJ2-3; 8 bases fit TRBD2. Germline loops: CDR1 LNHNV, CDR2 YYDKDF (reference sequence). Trimming cost V 6 bases and J 1 base; bases outside gene matches: 21. The CDR3 covers 20 residues.

Details on this clone: Other DNA sequences from this sample encode an identical CDR3 as well. This rearrangement joins TRBV19 to TRBJ1-2, with D perhaps matching TRBD1 (6 bases). The CDR3 consists of 12 residues. Germline CDR1 and CDR2: LNHDA and SQIVND (reference sequence). V dropped 3 bases and J dropped 8 bases, with 10 bases sitting between them. CDR3 in DNA: TGTGCCAGTAGTATCGTGGGGGCCGGCTACACCTTC. Its translation: CASSIVGAGYTF. The full variable domain, with the rest looked up from reference TRBV19 and TRBJ1-2, is DGGITQSPKYLFRKEGQNVTLSCEQNLNHDAMYWYRQDPGQGLRLIYYSQIVNDFQKGDIAEGYSVSREKKESFPLTVTSAQKNPTAFYLCASSIVGAGYTFGSGTRLTVV.

V is TRBV19 and J is TRBJ2-7, with 9 nucleotides matching TRBD1. The V and J ends lost 3 bases and 3 bases, in that order; junction bases with no gene match: 6. CDR3 length: 15 amino acids. Looked up from germline, CDR1 is LNHDA and CDR2 is SQIVND (reference sequence). CDR3 region: CASSIRTGENYEQYF. The CDR3 coding sequence is TGTGCCAGTAGTATTCGGACAGGGGAAAACTACGAGCAGTACTTC.

This chain connects TRBV30 to TRBJ1-2; no definite D call. Germline-derived CDR1 and CDR2 are GTSNPN and SVGIG (reference sequence). V lost 4 bases and J lost 14, with 20 bases in between. CDR3 length: 12 residues. The CDR3 DNA reads as TGTGCCTGGAAAGGAGATCGCCAGGTTCAGACCTTC. It codes for CAWKGDRQVQTF.

The rearrangement uses TRBV7-2 and TRBJ1-2; 11 bases align to TRBD1. Trimming removed 6 bases from V and 7 bases from J; junction bases left unmatched: 4. The CDR3 is 13 residues long. Germline V CDR1 and CDR2: SGHTA, FQGNSA. CDR3 in DNA: TGTGCCAGCAGTTGGGACAGGGGGACTGGCTACACCTTC. Residues: CASSWDRGTGYTF.

The count of this clone is one. The CDR3 DNA reads TGTGCCAGCAGCTTAAAGCGAGACACCGGGGAGCTGTTTTTT. This translates into CASSLKRDTGELFF. The J gene is TRBJ2-2, the V gene TRBV7-7, with D uncertain. Germline CDR1 reads SSHAT; CDR2 reads FNYEAQ (reference sequence). Deletions cut 2 bases from V and 3 bases from J, with 7 bases between. The CDR3 is 14 amino acids.

V usage is TRBV27 and J usage is TRBJ1-2, with TRBD1 matching 8 bases. Germline CDR1 MNHEY, CDR2 SMNVEV (reference sequence). The CDR3 has 13 residues. Unmatched junction bases numbered 3, after V lost 2 bases and J lost 7 bases. CDR3 in DNA: TGTGCCAGCAGTTTAAATCAGGGGGCTGGCTACACCTTC. It codes for CASSLNQGAGYTF.

The chain uses TRBV6-1 and TRBJ2-7; D may be TRBD2 (5 bases). Per the germline V gene, CDR1 is MNHNS and CDR2 is SASEGT. The ends were cut back, 5 bases at V and 1 base at J, with 9 bases in the middle. This CDR3 region has 13 residues. CDR3 sequence reads: CASSLAGSYEQYF. CDR3 DNA: TGTGCCAGCAGTCTCGCGGGTTCCTACGAGCAGTACTTC.

The gene calls are TRBV29-1 and TRBJ1-4; TRBD1 might be the D (5 bases). Germline-derived CDR1 and CDR2 are SQVTM and ANQGSEA. Trimming took off 5 bases at V and 5 bases at J, with 12 bases between the two ends. The CDR3 is 13 residues long. The CDR3 DNA reads as TGCAGCGTTAGGGGATGGGGGAATGAAAAACTGTTTTTT. Protein sequence: CSVRGWGNEKLFF.

The gene calls are TRBV18 and TRBJ1-2, with 8 bases identical to TRBD1. Germline V gene sequence: CDR1 KGHSH, CDR2 LQKENI. Losses at the gene ends were 3 bases for V and 4 bases for J; bases not matched to a gene: 7. The CDR3 consists of 15 residues. DNA of the CDR3: TGTGCCAGCTCACCCCCAAGACAGGGGATCTATGGCTACACCTTC. Translating gives CASSPPRQGIYGYTF.

V and J are TRBV5-1 and TRBJ2-7, with no clear D. Germline-derived CDR1 and CDR2 are SGHRS and YFSETQ. The CDR3 loop spans 11 amino acids. V shed 0 bases and J shed 7 bases, with 5 bases lying between them. The CDR3 bases are TGCGCCAGCAGCTTGGTTGCGGAGCAGTACTTC. Translation gives CASSLVAEQYF.

The genes are TRBV10-2 and TRBJ1-1, with D unresolved. V gave up 3 bases and J gave up 8 bases, with 19 bases separating them. The germline V gene encodes CDR1 WSHSY and CDR2 SAAADI. The CDR3 contains 15 residues. The CDR3 DNA reads as TGCGCCAGCAGTGATTTGACCCGCGCGAGGAGCGAAGCTTTCTTT. Protein sequence: CASSDLTRARSEAFF.

This clone was observed once. The chain couples TRBV27 to TRBJ2-1, with D perhaps matching TRBD2 (5 bases). V dropped 3 bases and J dropped 4 bases, with 10 bases sitting between them. Germline V CDR1 and CDR2: MNHEY, SMNVEV (reference sequence). The CDR3 is 14 residues long. The CDR3 loop reads CASSFGVRYNEQFF. CDR3 bases: TGTGCCAGCAGTTTCGGGGTGCGGTACAATGAGCAGTTCTTC.